This entry concerns a single T cell receptor (beta chain). The sample is drawn from a study of blood T cell repertoires in COVID-19. Study-wide context: Donors in the United States, Italy and Spain gave samples during acute or convalescent COVID-19. The analysed material was cDNA or gDNA that came from T cells, B-cell-depleted T cells, or PBMCs.

The study recruited people aged roughly 18 to 89 years across some 23 US areas. Original data processing: Nucleated cell counts were estimated from reference gene primer amplification. Clones were sequenced by immunoSEQ multiplex PCR, and TCRdb holds only the in-frame ones, with some missing. V, J and clone size reflect that table, while D and trimming were determined from the DNA. The table records 140,000 to 150,000 clones, approximately 80% of them present only once. Looked up from germline, CDR1 is KGHDR and CDR2 is SFDVKD. The CDR3 consists of 14 residues. Trimming took 4 bases from V and 0 from J; bases not matched to a gene: 1.

The gene calls are TRBV24-1 and TRBJ1-1; 7 bases are shared with TRBD1. Sequencing was performed on PBMCs or T cells enriched from blood (not recorded which). The receptor was isolated from a woman between 50 and 59 years old who had recovered from COVID-19. The CDR3 DNA follows: TGTGCCACCAGTGAAGGGGGCTTGAACACTGAAGCTTTCTTT. Protein: CATSEGGLNTEAFF.